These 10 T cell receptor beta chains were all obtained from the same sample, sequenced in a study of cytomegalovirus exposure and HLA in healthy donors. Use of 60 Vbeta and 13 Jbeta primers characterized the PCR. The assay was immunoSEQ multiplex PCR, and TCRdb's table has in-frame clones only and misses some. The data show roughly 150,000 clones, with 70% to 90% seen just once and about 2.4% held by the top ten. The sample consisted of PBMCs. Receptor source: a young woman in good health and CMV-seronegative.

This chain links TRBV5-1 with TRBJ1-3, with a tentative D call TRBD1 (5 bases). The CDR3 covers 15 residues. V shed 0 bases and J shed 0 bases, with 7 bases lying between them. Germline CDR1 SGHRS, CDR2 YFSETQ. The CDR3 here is CASSLDRPSGNTIYF. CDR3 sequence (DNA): TGCGCCAGCAGCTTGGACAGGCCCTCTGGAAACACCATATATTTT.

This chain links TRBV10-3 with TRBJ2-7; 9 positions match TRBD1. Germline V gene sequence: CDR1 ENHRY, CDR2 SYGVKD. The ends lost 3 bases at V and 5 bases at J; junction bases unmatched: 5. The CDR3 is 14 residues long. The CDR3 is CAISDRTGANEQYF. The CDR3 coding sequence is TGTGCCATCAGTGACCGGACAGGGGCTAACGAGCAGTACTTC.

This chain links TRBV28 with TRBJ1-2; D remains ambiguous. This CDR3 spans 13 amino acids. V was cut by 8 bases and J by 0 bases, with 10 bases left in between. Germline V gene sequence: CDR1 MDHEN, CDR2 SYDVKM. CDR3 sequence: CASDTATNYGYTF. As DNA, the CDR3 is TGTGCCAGCGACACAGCTACTAACTATGGCTACACCTTC.

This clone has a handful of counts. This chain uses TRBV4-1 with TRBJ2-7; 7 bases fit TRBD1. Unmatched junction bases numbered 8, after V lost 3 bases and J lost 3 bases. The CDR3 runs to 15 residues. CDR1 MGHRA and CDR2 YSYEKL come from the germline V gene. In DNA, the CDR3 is TGCGCCAGCAGCCATCCCCGGGACAGCCTCTACGAGCAGTACTTC. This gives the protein CASSHPRDSLYEQYF.

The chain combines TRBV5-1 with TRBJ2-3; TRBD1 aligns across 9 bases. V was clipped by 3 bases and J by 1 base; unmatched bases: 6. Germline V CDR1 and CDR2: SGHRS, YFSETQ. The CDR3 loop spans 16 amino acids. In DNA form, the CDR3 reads TGCGCCAGCAGCTCGGACCGGGACAGGGGCACAGATACGCAGTATTTT. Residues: CASSSDRDRGTDTQYF. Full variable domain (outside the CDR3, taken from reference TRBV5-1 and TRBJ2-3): KAGVTQTPRYLIKTRGQQVTLSCSPISGHRSVSWYQQTPGQGLQFLFEYFSETQRNKGNFPGRFSGRQFSNSRSEMNVSTLELGDSALYLCASSSDRDRGTDTQYFGPGTRLTVL.

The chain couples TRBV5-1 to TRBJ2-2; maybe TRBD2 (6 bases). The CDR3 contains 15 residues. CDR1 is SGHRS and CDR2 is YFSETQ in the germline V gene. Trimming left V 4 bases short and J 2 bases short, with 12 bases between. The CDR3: CASSGGLPNTGELFF. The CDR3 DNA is TGCGCCAGCAGCGGGGGACTCCCCAACACCGGGGAGCTGTTTTTT.

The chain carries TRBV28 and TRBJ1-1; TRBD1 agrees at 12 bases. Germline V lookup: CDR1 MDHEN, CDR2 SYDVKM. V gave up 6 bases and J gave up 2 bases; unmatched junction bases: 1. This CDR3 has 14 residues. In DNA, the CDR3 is TGTGCCAGCAGGGGACAGGGGGCTAACACTGAAGCTTTCTTT. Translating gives CASRGQGANTEAFF. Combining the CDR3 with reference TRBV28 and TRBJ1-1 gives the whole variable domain DVKVTQSSRYLVKRTGEKVFLECVQDMDHENMFWYRQDPGLGLRLIYFSYDVKMKEKGDIPEGYSVSREKKERFSLILESASTNQTSMYLCASRGQGANTEAFFGQGTRLTVV.

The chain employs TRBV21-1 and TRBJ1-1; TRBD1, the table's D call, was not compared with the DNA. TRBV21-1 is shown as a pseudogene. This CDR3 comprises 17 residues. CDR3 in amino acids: CASSKVPGQDLNTEAFF. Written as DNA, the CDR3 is TGTGCCAGCAGCAAAGTTCCAGGACAGGACTTGAACACTGAAGCTTTCTTT.

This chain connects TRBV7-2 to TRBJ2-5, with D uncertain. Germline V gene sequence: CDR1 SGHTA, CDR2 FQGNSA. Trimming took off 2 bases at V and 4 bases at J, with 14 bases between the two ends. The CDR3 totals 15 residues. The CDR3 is CASSLLLAARETQYF. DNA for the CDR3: TGTGCCAGCAGCTTATTATTAGCCGCCCGAGAGACCCAGTACTTC.

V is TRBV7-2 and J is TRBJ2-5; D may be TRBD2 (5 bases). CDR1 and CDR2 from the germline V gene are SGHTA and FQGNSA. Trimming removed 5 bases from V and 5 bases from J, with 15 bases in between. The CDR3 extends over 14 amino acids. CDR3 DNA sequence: TGTGCCAGCAGCCTCGCGAGGGCAGTGGAGACCCAGTACTTC. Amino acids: CASSLARAVETQYF.